This paragraph covers one T cell receptor (beta chain) sequence. Its antigen has not been determined. Base quality data are lacking; no much larger clone is found one base away. The record originates from a study of ipilimumab plus nivolumab after autologous stem cell transplantation (dated by TCRdb to the early 2020s). As for the study more broadly: A median of about 5 ipilimumab doses and about eight nivolumab doses was received by trial patients. Both primary refractory and relapsed disease were represented in the DLBCL cohort, where 18-month progression-free survival was around 84% and 29%, respectively. The trial enrolled patients with high-risk diffuse large B cell lymphoma, mature T cell lymphoma, or multiple myeloma undergoing autologous transplant. The intent-to-treat population of the trial was made up of some 36 patients. Study-wide conclusions, independent of this receptor: The authors stated that profiles of the T cell receptor repertoire, regulatory T cell phenotype and gut microbiota provided a biologic rationale for studying this approach further. The authors concluded that combined checkpoint inhibition appeared tolerable when used as consolidation after transplant.

Checkpoint therapy was initiated 14 to 28 days after autologous transplant, and ipilimumab was administered at 1 mg/kg intravenously on day 1 of selected weeks. Patients received nivolumab at 3 mg/kg intravenously on day 1 of weeks 1, 4, 7, 10, and every two weeks through week 26. This Phase Ib clinical trial tested ipilimumab plus nivolumab, a combined checkpoint inhibition, as consolidation after autologous stem cell transplantation. The library was generated by the immunoSEQ multiplex PCR assay. Sourced from immuneACCESS, this table was stored by TCRdb with only in-frame sequences that have V and J called. A share of the clones is absent; for the studies checked, an unresolved V gene accounts for under half, and the remainder has no known explanation. For this sample the table gives fewer than 95,000 clones, of which approximately 83% were detected only once. The ten largest clones take up more than 2% of the sample.

The CDR3 runs 15 residues from the cysteine to the phenylalanine. Just the 45-base CDR3 DNA is kept, in frame starting at base 1. Via the germline V gene, CDR1 is SGHTA and CDR2 FQGNSA. Trimming at the junction amounts to 6 bases on V and 0 bases on J, and the germline ends lie 11 bases apart. In this chain, TRBV7-2 is recombined with TRBJ1-4, with the D gene not clear enough to name. Sequenced here: PBMCs, sampled in a trial of ipilimumab plus nivolumab as post-transplant consolidation. The receptor comes from a male donor with diffuse large B-cell lymphoma. The bases are TGTGCCAGCAGTTTACACAGAACAACTAATGAAAAACTGTTTTTT. Its amino acids are CASSLHRTTNEKLFF. This CDR3, with the reference TRBV7-2 and TRBJ1-4 proteins standing in past its ends, gives the full variable domain GAGVSQSPSNKVTEKGKDVELRCDPISGHTALYWYRQSLGQGLEFLIYFQGNSAPDKSGLPSDRFSAERTGGSVSTLTIQRTQQEDSAVYLCASSLHRTTNEKLFFGSGTQLSVL.